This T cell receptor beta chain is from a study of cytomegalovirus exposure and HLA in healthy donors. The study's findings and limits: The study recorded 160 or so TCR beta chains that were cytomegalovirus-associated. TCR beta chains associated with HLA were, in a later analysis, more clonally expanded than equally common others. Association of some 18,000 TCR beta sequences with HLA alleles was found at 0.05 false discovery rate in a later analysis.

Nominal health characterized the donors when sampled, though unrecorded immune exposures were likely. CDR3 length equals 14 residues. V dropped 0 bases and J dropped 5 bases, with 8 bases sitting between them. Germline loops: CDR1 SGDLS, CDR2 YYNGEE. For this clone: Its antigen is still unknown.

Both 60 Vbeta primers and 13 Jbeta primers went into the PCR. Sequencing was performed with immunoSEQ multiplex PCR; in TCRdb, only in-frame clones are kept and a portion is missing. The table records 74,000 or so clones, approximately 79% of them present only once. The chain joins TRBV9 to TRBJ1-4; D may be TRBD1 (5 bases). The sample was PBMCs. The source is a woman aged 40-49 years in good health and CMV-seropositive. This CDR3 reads CASSVGAGNEKLFF. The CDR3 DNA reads TGTGCCAGCAGCGTAGGGGCAGGGAATGAAAAACTGTTTTTT. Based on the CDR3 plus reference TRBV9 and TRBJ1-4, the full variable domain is DSGVTQTPKHLITATGQRVTLRCSPRSGDLSVYWYQQSLDQGLQFLIQYYNGEERAKGNILERFSAQQFPDLHSELNLSSLELGDSALYFCASSVGAGNEKLFFGSGTQLSVL.